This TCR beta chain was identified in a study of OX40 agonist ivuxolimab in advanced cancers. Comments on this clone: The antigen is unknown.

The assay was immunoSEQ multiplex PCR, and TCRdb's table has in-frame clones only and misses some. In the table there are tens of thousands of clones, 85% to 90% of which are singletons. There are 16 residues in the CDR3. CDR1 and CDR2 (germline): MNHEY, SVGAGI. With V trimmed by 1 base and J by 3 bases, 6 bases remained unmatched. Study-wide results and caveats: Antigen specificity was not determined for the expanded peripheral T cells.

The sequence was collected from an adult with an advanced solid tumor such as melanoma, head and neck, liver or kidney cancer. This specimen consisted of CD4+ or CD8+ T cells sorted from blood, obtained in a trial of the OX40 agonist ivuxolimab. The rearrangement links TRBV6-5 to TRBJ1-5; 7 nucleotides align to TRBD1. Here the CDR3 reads CASSYFWTGHNQPQHF. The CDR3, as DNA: TGTGCCAGCAGTTACTTCTGGACAGGCCACAATCAGCCCCAGCATTTT.